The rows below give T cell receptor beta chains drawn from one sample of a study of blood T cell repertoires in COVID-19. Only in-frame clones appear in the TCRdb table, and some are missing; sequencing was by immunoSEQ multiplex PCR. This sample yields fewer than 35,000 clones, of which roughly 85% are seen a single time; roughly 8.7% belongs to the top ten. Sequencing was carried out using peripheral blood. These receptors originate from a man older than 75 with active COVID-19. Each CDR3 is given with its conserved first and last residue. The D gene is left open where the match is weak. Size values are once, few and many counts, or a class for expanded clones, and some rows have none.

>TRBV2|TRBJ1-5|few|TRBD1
TGTGCCAGCAGTGATGGGACAGGGGGTATTTTAAGCAATCAGCCCCAGCATTTT
CASSDGTGGILSNQPQHF
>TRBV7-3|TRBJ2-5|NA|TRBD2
TGTGCCAGCAGCTTGACTAGCGGGCCGGGGGAGACCCAGTACTTC
CASSLTSGPGETQYF
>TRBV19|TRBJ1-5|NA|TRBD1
TGTGCCAGTAGCCGCCACGGGACAGGGCAGCCCCAGCATTTT
CASSRHGTGQPQHF
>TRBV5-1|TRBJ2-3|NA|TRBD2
TGCGCCAGCAGCCCGGGACTAGCGGGTGGCACAGATACGCAGTATTTT
CASSPGLAGGTDTQYF
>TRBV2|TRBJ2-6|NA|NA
TGTGCCACCCACGCGGACTCTGGGGCCAACGTCCTGACTTTC
CATHADSGANVLTF
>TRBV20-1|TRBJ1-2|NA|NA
TGCAGTGCTAGAGAAGGAGATGGCTACACCTTC
CSAREGDGYTF
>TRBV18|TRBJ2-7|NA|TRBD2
TGTGCCAGCTCACCAAGCGGGGCCGACGTCGTGAGCGAGCAGTACTTC
CASSPSGADVVSEQYF
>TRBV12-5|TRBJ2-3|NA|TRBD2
TGTGCTAGTGGTATAATCGCACTAGCGGGGGGCCCAACAGATACGCAGTATTTT
CASGIIALAGGPTDTQYF
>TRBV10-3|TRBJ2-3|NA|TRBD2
TGTGCCATCAGCGACGTTCCTAGCGGGGGCACAGATACGCAGTATTTT
CAISDVPSGGTDTQYF
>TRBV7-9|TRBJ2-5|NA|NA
TGTGCCAGCAGCTCCGAAGAGACCCAGTACTTC
CASSSEETQYF
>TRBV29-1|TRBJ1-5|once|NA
TGCAGCGTCAGGGGTTTGAATCAGCCCCAGCATTTT
CSVRGLNQPQHF
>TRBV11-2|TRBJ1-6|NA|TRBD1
TGTGCCAGCAGCCGGACAGGGGGCCGGGATTCACCCCTCCACTTT
CASSRTGGRDSPLHF
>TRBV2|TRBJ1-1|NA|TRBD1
TGTGCCAGCGACAGGGGTCTGAACACTGAAGCTTTCTTT
CASDRGLNTEAFF
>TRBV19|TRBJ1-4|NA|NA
TGTGCCAGTAGAGACACAGGGCGTAGGGAACTGTTTTTT
CASRDTGRRELFF
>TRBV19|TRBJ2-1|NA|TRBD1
TGTGCCAGTAGTAGTCCCCCAGGGACAGGGAGGTACAATGAGCAGTTCTTC
CASSSPPGTGRYNEQFF
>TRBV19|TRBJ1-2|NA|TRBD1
TGTGCCAGTAGTAACGGGGACAGCTATGGCTACACCTTC
CASSNGDSYGYTF
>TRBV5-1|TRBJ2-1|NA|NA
TGCGCCAGCAGCACCCGACAGTATCTCCAAATGGGGAATGAGCAGTTCTTC
CASSTRQYLQMGNEQFF
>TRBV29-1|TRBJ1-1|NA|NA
TGCAGCGTTGTTTGGGGGGATGGCACTGAAGCTTTCTTT
CSVVWGDGTEAFF
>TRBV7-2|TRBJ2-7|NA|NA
TGTGCCAGCAGCTTAGTAGGGGATGGTCGCGAGCAGTACTTC
CASSLVGDGREQYF
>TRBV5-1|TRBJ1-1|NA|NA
TGCGCCAGCAGCCCCGCGGCCGGTGGGGGCCACACTGAAGCTTTCTTT
CASSPAAGGGHTEAFF
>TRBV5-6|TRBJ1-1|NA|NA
TGTGCCAGCAGCTTGGGGACAGTCGGATATACTGAAGCTTTCTTT
CASSLGTVGYTEAFF
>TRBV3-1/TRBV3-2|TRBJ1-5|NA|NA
TGTGCCAGCAGCCAAGACAGGGGTCAGCCCCAGCATTTT
CASSQDRGQPQHF
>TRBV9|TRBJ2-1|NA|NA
TGTGCCAGCAGCGTAGGCCTAGTCGCCTACAATGAGCAGTTCTTC
CASSVGLVAYNEQFF
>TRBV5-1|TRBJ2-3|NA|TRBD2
TGCGCCAGCAGACAAAGCGGGGGGGCCGGCACAGATACGCAGTATTTT
CASRQSGGAGTDTQYF
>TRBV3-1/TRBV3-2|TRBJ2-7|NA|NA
TGTGCCAGCAGCCGTCGAGGTCCTAGCTCCTACGAGCAGTACTTC
CASSRRGPSSYEQYF
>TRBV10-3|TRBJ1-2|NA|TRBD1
TGTGCCATCAGTGAATTCGGACAGGGGGCACATGGCTACACCTTC
CAISEFGQGAHGYTF
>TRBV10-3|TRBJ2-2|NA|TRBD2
TGTGCCATCACCCCTAGCGGGGGTAACGGGGAGCTGTTTTTT
CAITPSGGNGELFF
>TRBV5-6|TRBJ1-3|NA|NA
TGTGCCAGCAGCCTGGGCGCGAGAGGAGCCTCTGGAAACACCATATATTTT
CASSLGARGASGNTIYF
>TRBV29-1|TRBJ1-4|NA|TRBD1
TGCAGCGTACAGACAGGGGGTGAAAAACTGTTTTTT
CSVQTGGEKLFF
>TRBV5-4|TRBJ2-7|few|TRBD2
TGTGCCAGCAGCCGACGACTAGCGGGGGTTTACGAGCAGTACTTC
CASSRRLAGVYEQYF
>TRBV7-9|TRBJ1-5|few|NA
TGTGCCAGCAGCGCGGGGTACTACCCCAATCAGCCCCAGCATTTT
CASSAGYYPNQPQHF
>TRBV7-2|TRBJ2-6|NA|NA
TGTGCCAGCAGCTTCCGGGGAACTGGGGCCAACGTCCTGACTTTC
CASSFRGTGANVLTF
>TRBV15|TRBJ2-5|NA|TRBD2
TGTGCCACCAGCAGAGGGGCTAGCGGGGGGTCACAAGAGACCCAGTACTTC
CATSRGASGGSQETQYF
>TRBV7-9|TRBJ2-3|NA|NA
TGTGCCAGCAGCTTATCCCTAGACACAGATACGCAGTATTTT
CASSLSLDTDTQYF
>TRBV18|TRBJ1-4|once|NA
TGTGCCAGCTCCCAGGGTATTAATGAAAAACTGTTTTTT
CASSQGINEKLFF
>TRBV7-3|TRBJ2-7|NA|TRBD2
TGTGCCAGCAGCCCTACTAGCGGGGTAGGAGAGCAGTACTTC
CASSPTSGVGEQYF
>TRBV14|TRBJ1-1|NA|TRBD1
TGTGCCAGCAGCCAAGGGACAGGGATAATGAACACTGAAGCTTTCTTT
CASSQGTGIMNTEAFF
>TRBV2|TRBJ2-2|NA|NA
TGTGCCAGCAGTTGGACAGGAGGGGGGAACACCGGGGAGCTGTTTTTT
CASSWTGGGNTGELFF
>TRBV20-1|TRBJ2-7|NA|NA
TGCAGTGCTAGAGCTGTTGTCGAGCAGTACTTC
CSARAVVEQYF
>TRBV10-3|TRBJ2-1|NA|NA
TGTGCCATCACCAAAGGGGCCTACAATGAGCAGTTCTTC
CAITKGAYNEQFF
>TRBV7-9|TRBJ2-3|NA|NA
TGTGCCAGCAGGAGGGATATGGGCTGGGATACGCAGTATTTT
CASRRDMGWDTQYF
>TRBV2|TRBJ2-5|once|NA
TGTGCCAGCAAGGATCAGGCGGAGACCCAGTACTTC
CASKDQAETQYF
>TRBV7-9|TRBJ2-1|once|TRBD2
TGTGCCAGCAGCTTTGATAGCGGGGGTTACAATGAGCAGTTCTTC
CASSFDSGGYNEQFF
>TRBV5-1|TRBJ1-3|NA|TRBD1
TGCGCCAGCAGCCCAAACCCCGGACAGGGAGACACCATATATTTT
CASSPNPGQGDTIYF
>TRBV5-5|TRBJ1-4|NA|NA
TGTGCCAGCAGCTTGGCTACGTCTACAACTAATGAAAAACTGTTTTTT
CASSLATSTTNEKLFF
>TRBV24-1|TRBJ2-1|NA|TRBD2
TGTGCCACCAGTGATCGACGACTAGCGGGGATCCATGAGCAGTTCTTC
CATSDRRLAGIHEQFF
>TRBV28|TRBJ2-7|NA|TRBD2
TGTGCCAGCAGTTTATTTCCAAGACTAGCGGGGGGGAACGAGCAGTACTTC
CASSLFPRLAGGNEQYF